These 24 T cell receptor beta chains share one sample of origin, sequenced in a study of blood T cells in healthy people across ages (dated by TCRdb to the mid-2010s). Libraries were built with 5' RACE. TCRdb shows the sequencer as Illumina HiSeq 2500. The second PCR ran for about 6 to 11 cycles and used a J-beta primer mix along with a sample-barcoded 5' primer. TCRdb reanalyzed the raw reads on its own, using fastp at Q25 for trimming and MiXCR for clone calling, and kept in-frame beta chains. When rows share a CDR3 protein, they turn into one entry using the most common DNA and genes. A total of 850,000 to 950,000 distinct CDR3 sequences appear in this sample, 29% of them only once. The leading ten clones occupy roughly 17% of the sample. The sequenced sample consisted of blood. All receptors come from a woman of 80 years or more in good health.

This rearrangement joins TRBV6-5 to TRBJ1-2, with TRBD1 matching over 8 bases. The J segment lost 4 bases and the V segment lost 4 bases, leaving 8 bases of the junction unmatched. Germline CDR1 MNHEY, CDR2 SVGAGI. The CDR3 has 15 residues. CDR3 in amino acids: CASSLTGGHGYGYTF. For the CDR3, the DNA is TGTGCCAGCAGTTTAACAGGGGGGCACGGCTATGGCTACACCTTC.

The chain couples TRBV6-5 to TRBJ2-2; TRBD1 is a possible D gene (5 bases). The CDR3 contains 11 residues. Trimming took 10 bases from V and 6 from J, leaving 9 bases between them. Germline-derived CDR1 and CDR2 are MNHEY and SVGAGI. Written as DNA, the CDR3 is TGTGCCAACAGGCTATCCGGGGAGCTGTTTTTT. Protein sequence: CANRLSGELFF.

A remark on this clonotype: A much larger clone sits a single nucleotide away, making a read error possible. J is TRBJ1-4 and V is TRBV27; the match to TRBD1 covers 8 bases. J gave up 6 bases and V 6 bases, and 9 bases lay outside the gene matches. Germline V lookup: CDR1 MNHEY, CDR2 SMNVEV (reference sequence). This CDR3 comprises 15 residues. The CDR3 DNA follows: TGTGCCAGCAGCTTCAGGGGGCTGCTGGATGAAAAACTGTTTTTT. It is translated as CASSFRGLLDEKLFF.

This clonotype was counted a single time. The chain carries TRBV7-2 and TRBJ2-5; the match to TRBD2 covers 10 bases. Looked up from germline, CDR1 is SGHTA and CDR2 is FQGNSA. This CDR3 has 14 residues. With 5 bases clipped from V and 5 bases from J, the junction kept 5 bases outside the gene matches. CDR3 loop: CASSTYSGRETQYF. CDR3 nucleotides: TGTGCCAGCAGCACTTATAGCGGGAGGGAGACCCAGTACTTC.

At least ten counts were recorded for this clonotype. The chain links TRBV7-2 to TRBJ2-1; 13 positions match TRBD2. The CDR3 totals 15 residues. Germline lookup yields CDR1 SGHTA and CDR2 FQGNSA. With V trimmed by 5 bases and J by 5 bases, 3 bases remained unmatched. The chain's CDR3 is CASSKLAGGNNEQFF. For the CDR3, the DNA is TGTGCCAGCAGCAAACTAGCGGGGGGGAACAATGAGCAGTTCTTC.

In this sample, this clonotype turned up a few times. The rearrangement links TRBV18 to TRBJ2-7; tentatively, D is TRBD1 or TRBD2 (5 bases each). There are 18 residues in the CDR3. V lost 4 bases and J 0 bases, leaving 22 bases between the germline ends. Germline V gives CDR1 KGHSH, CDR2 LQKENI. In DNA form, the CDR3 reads TGTGCCAGCTCACTGAGGGGTTCGTTGGCAGGGAGCTCCTACGAGCAGTACTTC. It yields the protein CASSLRGSLAGSSYEQYF.

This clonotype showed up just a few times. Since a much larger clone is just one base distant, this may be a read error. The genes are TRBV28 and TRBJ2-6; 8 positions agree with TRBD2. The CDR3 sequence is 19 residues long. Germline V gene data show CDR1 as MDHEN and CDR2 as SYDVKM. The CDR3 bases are TGTGCCAGCAGTTTGTGGGGAGCGGGGGCTCCCTCTGAGGCCAACGTCCTGACTTTC. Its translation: CASSLWGAGAPSEANVLTF.

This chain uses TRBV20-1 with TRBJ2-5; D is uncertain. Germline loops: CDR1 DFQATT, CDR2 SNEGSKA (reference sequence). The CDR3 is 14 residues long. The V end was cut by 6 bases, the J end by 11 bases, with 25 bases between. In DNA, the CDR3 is TGCAGTGCCCCCCCCGCAGGAGTGGGTGATGAGCAGTACTTC. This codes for CSAPPAGVGDEQYF.

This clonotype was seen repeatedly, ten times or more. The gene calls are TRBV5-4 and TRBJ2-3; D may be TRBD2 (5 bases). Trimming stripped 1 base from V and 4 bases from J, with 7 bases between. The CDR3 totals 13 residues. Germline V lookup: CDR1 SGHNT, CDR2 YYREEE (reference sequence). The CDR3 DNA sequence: TGTGCCAGCAGCTTGTTCGGGGCAGATACGCAGTATTTT. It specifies CASSLFGADTQYF.

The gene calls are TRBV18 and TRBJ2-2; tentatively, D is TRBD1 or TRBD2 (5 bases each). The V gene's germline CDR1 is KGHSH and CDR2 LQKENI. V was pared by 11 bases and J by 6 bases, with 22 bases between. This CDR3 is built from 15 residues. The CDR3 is CADSPSRGAAGELFF. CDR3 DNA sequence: TGTGCCGACTCACCAAGTAGAGGGGCTGCCGGGGAGCTGTTTTTT.

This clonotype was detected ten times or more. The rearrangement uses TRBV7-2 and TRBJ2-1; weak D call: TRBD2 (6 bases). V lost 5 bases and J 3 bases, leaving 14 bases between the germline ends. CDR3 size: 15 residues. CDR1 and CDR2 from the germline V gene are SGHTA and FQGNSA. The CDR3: CASSPTRDFYNEQFF. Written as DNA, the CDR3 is TGTGCCAGCAGCCCCACCCGGGACTTCTACAATGAGCAGTTCTTC.

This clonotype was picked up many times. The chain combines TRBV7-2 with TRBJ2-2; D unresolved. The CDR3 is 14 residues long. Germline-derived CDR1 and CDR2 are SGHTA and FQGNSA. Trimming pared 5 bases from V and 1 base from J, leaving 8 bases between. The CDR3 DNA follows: TGTGCCAGCAGCCTTGACGGGAACACCGGGGAGCTGTTTTTT. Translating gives CASSLDGNTGELFF. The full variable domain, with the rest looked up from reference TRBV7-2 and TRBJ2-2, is GAGVSQSPSNKVTEKGKDVELRCDPISGHTALYWYRQSLGQGLEFLIYFQGNSAPDKSGLPSDRFSAERTGGSVSTLTIQRTQQEDSAVYLCASSLDGNTGELFFGEGSRLTVL.

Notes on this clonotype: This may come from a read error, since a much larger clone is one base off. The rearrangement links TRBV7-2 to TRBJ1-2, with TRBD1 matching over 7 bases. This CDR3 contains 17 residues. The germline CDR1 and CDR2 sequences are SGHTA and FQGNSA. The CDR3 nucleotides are TGTGTCAGCAGCTTAGTGGTAGGAGGTACAGGGGAATATGGCTACACCTTC. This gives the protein CVSSLVVGGTGEYGYTF.

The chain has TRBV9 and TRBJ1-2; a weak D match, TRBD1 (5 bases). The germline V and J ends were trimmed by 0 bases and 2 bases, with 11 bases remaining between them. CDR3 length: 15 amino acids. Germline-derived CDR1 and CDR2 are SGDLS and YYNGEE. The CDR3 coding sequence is TGTGCCAGCAGCGTAGTACAGGTGCCCAACTATGGCTACACCTTC. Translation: CASSVVQVPNYGYTF.

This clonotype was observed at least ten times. The CDR3 DNA reads TGTGCCGCTCGAGGGGACACACCCTACGAGCAGTACTTC. It translates to CAARGDTPYEQYF. The chain employs TRBV6-6 and TRBJ2-7, with D perhaps matching TRBD1 (6 bases). The CDR3 extends over 13 amino acids. Trimming left V 11 bases short and J 2 bases short, with 16 bases between. The germline V gene has CDR1 MNHNY and CDR2 SVGAGI (reference sequence).

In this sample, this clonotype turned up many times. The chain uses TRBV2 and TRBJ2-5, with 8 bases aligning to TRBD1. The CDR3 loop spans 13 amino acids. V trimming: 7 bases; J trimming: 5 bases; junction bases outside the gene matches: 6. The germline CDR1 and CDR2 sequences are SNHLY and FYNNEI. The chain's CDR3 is CASTRTGMETQYF. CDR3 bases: TGTGCCAGCACTCGGACAGGGATGGAGACCCAGTACTTC.

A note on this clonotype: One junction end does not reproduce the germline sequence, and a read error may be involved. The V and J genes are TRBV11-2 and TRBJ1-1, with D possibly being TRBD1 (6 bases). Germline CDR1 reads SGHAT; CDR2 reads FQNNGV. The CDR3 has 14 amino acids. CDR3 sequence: CAGSLKGGGTEAFF. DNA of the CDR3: TGTGCCGGCAGCTTAAAGGGGGGGGGCACTGAAGCTTTCTTT.

The chain's CDR3 is CASSYSGKGTDTQYF. In nucleotides, the CDR3 is TGTGCCAGCAGTTATAGCGGGAAAGGCACAGATACGCAGTATTTT. The chain combines TRBV7-6 with TRBJ2-3; TRBD2 matches at 8 bases. CDR1 SGHVS and CDR2 FNYEAQ come from the germline V gene. This CDR3 contains 15 residues. The V segment lost 6 bases and the J segment 1 base; nucleotides outside the gene matches: 6.

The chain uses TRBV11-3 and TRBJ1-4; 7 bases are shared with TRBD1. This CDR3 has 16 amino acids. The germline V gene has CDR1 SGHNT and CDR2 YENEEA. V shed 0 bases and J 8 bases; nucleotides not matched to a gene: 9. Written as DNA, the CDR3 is TGTGCCAGCAGCTTAGAAGCGTCAGGGGGGCGCGAAAAACTGTTTTTT. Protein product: CASSLEASGGREKLFF.

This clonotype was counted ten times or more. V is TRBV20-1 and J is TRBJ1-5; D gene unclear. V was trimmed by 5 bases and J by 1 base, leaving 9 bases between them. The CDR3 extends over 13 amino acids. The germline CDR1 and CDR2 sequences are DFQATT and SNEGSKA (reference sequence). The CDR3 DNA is TGCAGTGCTCTTGGATGGAGCAATCAGCCCCAGCATTTT. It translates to CSALGWSNQPQHF.

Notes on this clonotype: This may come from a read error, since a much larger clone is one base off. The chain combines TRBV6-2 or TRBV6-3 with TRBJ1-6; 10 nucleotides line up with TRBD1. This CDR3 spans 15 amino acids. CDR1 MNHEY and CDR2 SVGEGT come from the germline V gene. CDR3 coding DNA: TGTGCCAACAGTGGGACAGGGGCTTTCGGTTCACCCCTCCACTTT. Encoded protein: CANSGTGAFGSPLHF.

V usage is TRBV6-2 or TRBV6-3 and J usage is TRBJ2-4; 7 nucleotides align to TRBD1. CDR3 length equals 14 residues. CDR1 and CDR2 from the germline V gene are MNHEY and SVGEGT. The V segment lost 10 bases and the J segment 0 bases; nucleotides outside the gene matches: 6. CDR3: CATTGAEAKNIQYF. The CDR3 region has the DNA TGTGCCACCACAGGGGCGGAAGCCAAAAACATTCAGTACTTC.

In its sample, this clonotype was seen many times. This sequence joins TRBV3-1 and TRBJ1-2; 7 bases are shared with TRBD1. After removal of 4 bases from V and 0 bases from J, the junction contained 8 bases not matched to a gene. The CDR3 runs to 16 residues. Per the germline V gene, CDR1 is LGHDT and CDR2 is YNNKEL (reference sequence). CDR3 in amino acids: CASSPDRSRANYGYTF. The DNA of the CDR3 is TGTGCCAGCAGCCCGGACAGGAGTCGCGCTAACTATGGCTACACCTTC. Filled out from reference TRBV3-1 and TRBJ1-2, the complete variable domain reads DTAVSQTPKYLVTQMGNDKSIKCEQNLGHDTMYWYKQDSKKFLKIMFSYNNKELIINETVPNRFSPKSPDKAHLNLHINSLELGDSAVYFCASSPDRSRANYGYTFGSGTRLTVV.

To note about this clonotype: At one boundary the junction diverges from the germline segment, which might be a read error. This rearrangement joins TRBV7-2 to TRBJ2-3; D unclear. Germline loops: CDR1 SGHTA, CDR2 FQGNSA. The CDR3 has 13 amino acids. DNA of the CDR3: TGTGCCTGCAGCTCAGCTGTCGAAGATACGCAGTATTTT. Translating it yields CACSSAVEDTQYF.